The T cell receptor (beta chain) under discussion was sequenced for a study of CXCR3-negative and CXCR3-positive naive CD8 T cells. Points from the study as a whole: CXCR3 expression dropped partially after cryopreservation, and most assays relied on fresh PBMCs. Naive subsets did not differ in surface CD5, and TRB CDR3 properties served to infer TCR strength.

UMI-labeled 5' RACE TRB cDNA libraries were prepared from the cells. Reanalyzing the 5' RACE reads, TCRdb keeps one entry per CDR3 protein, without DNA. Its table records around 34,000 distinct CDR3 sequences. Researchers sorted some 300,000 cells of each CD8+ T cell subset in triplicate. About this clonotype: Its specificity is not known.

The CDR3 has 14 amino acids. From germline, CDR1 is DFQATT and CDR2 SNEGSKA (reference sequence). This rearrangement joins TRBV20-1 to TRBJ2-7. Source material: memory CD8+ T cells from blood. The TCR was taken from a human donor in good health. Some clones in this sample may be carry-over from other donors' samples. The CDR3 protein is CSARKTDGIYEQYF.